These 8 T cell receptor beta chains were all obtained from the same sample, sequenced in a study of beta chain features in type 1 diabetes. Overall study findings and caveats: For Type 1 diabetes patients, all four CD4+ subsets carried TCRB CDR3s that were moderately but significantly shorter.

Antigen specificity for these receptors is unknown. As every portion of the isolated RNA was reverse transcribed, the sequencing read expressed TCRB transcripts. The assay was immunoSEQ multiplex PCR, and TCRdb's table has in-frame clones only and misses some. The profile covers tens of thousands of clones, with 65% to 80% appearing a single time and about 1.7% taken by the ten largest. The sample consisted of Tregs from blood. The source of these receptors is a man under 40 with type 1 diabetes. Some clones in this sample may be carry-over from other donors' samples.

There are a few counts of this clone. The chain recombines TRBV30 with TRBJ1-1; no reliable D call. CDR1 is GTSNPN and CDR2 is SVGIG in the germline V gene (reference sequence). The CDR3 is 13 residues long. V lost 0 bases, J lost 4 bases, and 9 bases lay in between. The CDR3 reads CAWSVAVFTEAFF. The CDR3 DNA reads TGTGCCTGGAGTGTAGCTGTGTTCACTGAAGCTTTCTTT.

V gene TRBV6-1 combines with J gene TRBJ2-7; TRBD1 aligns across 7 bases. This CDR3 contains 16 residues. Germline assignment: CDR1 MNHNS and CDR2 SASEGT. J lost 0 bases, V lost 1 base, and 6 bases had no gene match. The CDR3 protein is CASSEVGTASSYEQYF. CDR3 nucleotide sequence: TGTGCCAGCAGTGAAGTAGGGACAGCTAGCTCCTACGAGCAGTACTTC.

This chain joins TRBV6-1 and TRBJ1-2; no clear D. There are 12 residues in the CDR3. V gave up 3 bases and J gave up 4 bases, with 6 bases separating them. Per germline, CDR1 MNHNS and CDR2 SASEGT. CDR3 sequence reads: CASSDMFYGYTF. The DNA of the CDR3 is TGTGCCAGCAGTGATATGTTCTATGGCTACACCTTC.

The chain links TRBV10-3 to TRBJ1-2; the D gene is possibly TRBD1 (5 bases). This CDR3 has 13 amino acids. The V and J ends lost 6 bases and 8 bases respectively, with 16 bases between them. CDR1 is ENHRY, CDR2 SYGVKD, per germline. The CDR3 coding sequence is TGTGCCATCAGGCCTCAGGGCTCATGGGGCTACACCTTC. It yields the protein CAIRPQGSWGYTF.

The chain carries TRBV19 and TRBJ1-5; 7 bases line up with TRBD1. CDR1 and CDR2 from the germline V gene are LNHDA and SQIVND (reference sequence). The CDR3 totals 17 residues. The V segment lost 6 bases and the J segment 5 bases; nucleotides outside the gene matches: 16. CDR3 sequence reads: CASRPNRKGQHYQPQHF. The CDR3 nucleotides are TGTGCCAGTAGGCCGAATCGCAAGGGACAGCACTATCAGCCCCAGCATTTT. Together with reference TRBV19 and TRBJ1-5, the CDR3 gives the full variable domain: DGGITQSPKYLFRKEGQNVTLSCEQNLNHDAMYWYRQDPGQGLRLIYYSQIVNDFQKGDIAEGYSVSREKKESFPLTVTSAQKNPTAFYLCASRPNRKGQHYQPQHFGDGTRLSIL.

The V call is TRBV4-3, the J call TRBJ1-2; D not certain. The germline gives CDR1 LGHNA, CDR2 YSLEER. V was cut by 0 bases and J by 4 bases, with 12 bases left in between. The CDR3 runs to 15 residues. The CDR3 loop reads CASSQDRGGAYGYTF. CDR3 in DNA: TGCGCCAGCAGCCAAGATCGAGGCGGAGCCTATGGCTACACCTTC.

The J gene is TRBJ2-1, the V gene TRBV2; 8 nucleotides line up with TRBD1. Germline-derived CDR1 and CDR2 are SNHLY and FYNNEI. This CDR3 has 18 amino acids. Losses at the gene ends were 4 bases for V and 0 bases for J; bases not matched to a gene: 11. The CDR3 nucleotides are TGTGCCAGCAGTGCAGGGGGCCCAGGGCGGGGCTCCTACAATGAGCAGTTCTTC. Translated: CASSAGGPGRGSYNEQFF.

The V gene is TRBV5-1, the J gene TRBJ2-7; D gene ambiguous. This CDR3 comprises 11 residues. Germline V gene lookup returns CDR1 SGHRS and CDR2 YFSETQ. Trimming took off 3 bases at V and 3 bases at J, with 4 bases between the two ends. CDR3 loop: CASSSRYEQYF. In DNA, the CDR3 is TGCGCCAGCAGCTCCCGCTACGAGCAGTACTTC.